What follows are 11 T cell receptor beta chains derived from one specimen sequenced in a study of CD8+CD57+ T cells in acquired aplastic anemia. Patients chosen for sequencing had shown CD8+CD57+ cell expansion by flow cytometry. CDR3 and TCR beta VDJ profiling relied on genomic DNA as the template. TCRdb redid the calling of the reads with MiXCR, one entry per CDR3 protein. The table shows approximately 95,000 distinct CDR3 sequences, with around 70% occurring only once. The material sequenced was sorted CD4+, CD8+, or CD8+CD57+ T cells (not recorded which) from PBMCs. These receptors all stem from a human donor with aplastic anemia.

This clonotype occurred many times. The chain links TRBV27 to TRBJ1-3; tentative D call: TRBD1 (5 bases). V was pared by 5 bases and J by 1 base, with 18 bases between. The CDR3 spans 17 residues. CDR1 MNHEY and CDR2 SMNVEV come from the germline V gene (reference sequence). In nucleotides, the CDR3 is TGTGCCAGCAGTCCTGGGACCGGCGATTGGTCTGGAAACACCATATATTTT. It codes for CASSPGTGDWSGNTIYF.

The V gene is TRBV10-2, the J gene TRBJ2-5; D is ambiguous. Trimming pared 3 bases from V and 0 bases from J, leaving 8 bases between. In germline, CDR1 is WSHSY, CDR2 SAAADI. The CDR3 spans 14 residues. For the CDR3, the DNA is TGCGCCAGCAGTGATCTCGGAAACCAAGAGACCCAGTACTTC. Its protein product is CASSDLGNQETQYF.

This chain joins TRBV20-1 and TRBJ1-6; TRBD1 matches 8 bases. V lost 2 bases and J lost 5; bases outside the gene matches: 2. Germline CDR1 DFQATT, CDR2 SNEGSKA (reference sequence). The CDR3 has 14 residues. The CDR3 DNA follows: TGCAGTGCTAGAAAGACAGGGGATAATTCACCCCTCCACTTT. The encoded protein is CSARKTGDNSPLHF.

This chain links TRBV29-1 with TRBJ1-2; TRBD1 is a possible D gene (6 bases). V lost 0 bases and J 4 bases, leaving 12 bases between the germline ends. Germline CDR1 reads SQVTM; CDR2 reads ANQGSEA. CDR3 length: 14 residues. The CDR3 sequence: CSVEDPGQSYGYTF. DNA for the CDR3: TGCAGCGTTGAAGACCCCGGACAGAGCTATGGCTACACCTTC. Combining the CDR3 with reference TRBV29-1 and TRBJ1-2 gives the whole variable domain SAVISQKPSRDICQRGTSLTIQCQVDSQVTMMFWYRQQPGQSLTLIATANQGSEATYESGFVIDKFPISRPNLTFSTLTVSNMSPEDSSIYLCSVEDPGQSYGYTFGSGTRLTVV.

This chain connects TRBV24-1 to TRBJ2-1, with 8 bases matching TRBD2. Losses at the gene ends were 2 bases for V and 8 bases for J; bases not matched to a gene: 7. The germline V gene encodes CDR1 KGHDR and CDR2 SFDVKD. CDR3 length equals 15 residues. This CDR3 is CATSDSRTSLYEQFF. CDR3 bases: TGTGCCACCAGTGATTCCCGGACTAGCTTATATGAGCAGTTCTTC.

This clonotype was counted only a few times. V is TRBV10-3 and J is TRBJ2-7; 8 bases match TRBD1. This CDR3 is built from 15 residues. From germline, CDR1 is ENHRY and CDR2 SYGVKD. V gave up 8 bases and J gave up 0 bases; unmatched junction bases: 9. The CDR3 loop reads CAIGGQGPSSYEQYF. The CDR3 coding sequence is TGTGCCATCGGTGGACAGGGCCCAAGCTCCTACGAGCAGTACTTC.

This chain links TRBV29-1 with TRBJ2-5; tentatively, D is TRBD1 (6 bases). The germline gives CDR1 SQVTM, CDR2 ANQGSEA. There are 12 residues in the CDR3. Trimming stripped 5 bases from V and 5 bases from J, with 12 bases between. DNA of the CDR3: TGCAGCGTTAAACAGGGCCCTGAGACCCAGTACTTC. It translates to CSVKQGPETQYF. Variable domain in full (rest from reference TRBV29-1 and TRBJ2-5): SAVISQKPSRDICQRGTSLTIQCQVDSQVTMMFWYRQQPGQSLTLIATANQGSEATYESGFVIDKFPISRPNLTFSTLTVSNMSPEDSSIYLCSVKQGPETQYFGPGTRLLVL.

This chain uses TRBV12-3 or TRBV12-4 with TRBJ2-1; either TRBD1 or TRBD2 may fit D (5 bases each). CDR3 length: 16 residues. Trimming took off 3 bases at V and 0 bases at J, with 12 bases between the two ends. The CDR3 region is CASSFSLGDSYNEQFF. In DNA, the CDR3 is TGTGCCAGCAGTTTTTCGCTGGGGGACTCCTACAATGAGCAGTTCTTC.

V usage is TRBV5-1 and J usage is TRBJ2-7; TRBD2 matches 10 bases. This CDR3 spans 15 amino acids. Germline V gene data show CDR1 as SGHRS and CDR2 as YFSETQ. Trimming at V came to 4 bases and at J to 2 bases, leaving 6 bases not matched to a gene. CDR3 protein: CASSRLAGEAYEQYF. CDR3 sequence (DNA): TGCGCCAGCAGCAGGCTAGCGGGGGAGGCCTACGAGCAGTACTTC.

This chain connects TRBV6-5 to TRBJ1-1; tentative D call: TRBD1 (5 bases). Trimming left V 2 bases short and J 2 bases short, with 6 bases between. Germline V gene sequence: CDR1 MNHEY, CDR2 SVGAGI. The CDR3 consists of 13 residues. CDR3 DNA: TGTGCCAGCAGTTACGGGACTAACACTGAAGCTTTCTTT. Translation: CASSYGTNTEAFF.

V is TRBV11-1 and J is TRBJ2-3; 8 positions match TRBD1. CDR1 is SGHAT and CDR2 is FQDESV in the germline V gene (reference sequence). The ends lost 5 bases at V and 3 bases at J; junction bases unmatched: 10. The CDR3 covers 16 residues. This CDR3 is CASSHNGQGWTDTQYF. DNA of the CDR3: TGTGCCAGCAGCCACAACGGACAGGGTTGGACAGATACGCAGTATTTT.